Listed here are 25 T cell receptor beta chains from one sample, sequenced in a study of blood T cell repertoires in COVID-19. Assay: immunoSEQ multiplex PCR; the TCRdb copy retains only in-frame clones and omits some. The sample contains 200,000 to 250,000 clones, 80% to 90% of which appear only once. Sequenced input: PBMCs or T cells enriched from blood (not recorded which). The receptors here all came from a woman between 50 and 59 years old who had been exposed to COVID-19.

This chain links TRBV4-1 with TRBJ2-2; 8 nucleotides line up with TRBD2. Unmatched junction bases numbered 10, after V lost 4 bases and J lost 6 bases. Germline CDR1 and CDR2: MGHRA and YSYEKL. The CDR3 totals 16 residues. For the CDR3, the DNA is TGCGCCAGCAGCCCCTGGGTAGCGGGGATTCCCGGGGAGCTGTTTTTT. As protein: CASSPWVAGIPGELFF.

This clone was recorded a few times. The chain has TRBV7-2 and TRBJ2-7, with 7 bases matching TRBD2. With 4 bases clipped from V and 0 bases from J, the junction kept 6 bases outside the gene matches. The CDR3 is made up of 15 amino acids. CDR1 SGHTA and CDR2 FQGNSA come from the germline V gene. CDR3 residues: CASSSKAGSSYEQYF. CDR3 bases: TGTGCCAGCAGCTCAAAAGCGGGAAGCTCCTACGAGCAGTACTTC. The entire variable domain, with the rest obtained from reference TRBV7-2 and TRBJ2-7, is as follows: GAGVSQSPSNKVTEKGKDVELRCDPISGHTALYWYRQSLGQGLEFLIYFQGNSAPDKSGLPSDRFSAERTGGSVSTLTIQRTQQEDSAVYLCASSSKAGSSYEQYFGPGTRLTVT.

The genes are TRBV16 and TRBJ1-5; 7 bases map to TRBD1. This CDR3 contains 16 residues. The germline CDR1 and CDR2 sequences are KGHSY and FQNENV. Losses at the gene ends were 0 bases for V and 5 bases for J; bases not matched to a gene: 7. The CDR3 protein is CASSQSRDRGDQPQHF. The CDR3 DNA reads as TGTGCCAGCAGCCAATCCCGGGACAGAGGGGATCAGCCCCAGCATTTT.

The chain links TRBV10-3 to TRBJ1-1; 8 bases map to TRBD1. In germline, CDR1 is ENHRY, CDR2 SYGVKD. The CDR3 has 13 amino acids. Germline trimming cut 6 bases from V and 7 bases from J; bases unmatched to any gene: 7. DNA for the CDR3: TGTGCCATCAGGGACAGGGTTGTTGGTGAAGCTTTCTTT. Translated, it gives CAIRDRVVGEAFF.

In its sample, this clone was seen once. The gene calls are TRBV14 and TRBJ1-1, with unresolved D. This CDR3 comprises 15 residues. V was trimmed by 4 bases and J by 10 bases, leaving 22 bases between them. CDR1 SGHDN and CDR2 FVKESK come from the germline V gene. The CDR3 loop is CASSRISGPPTGAFF. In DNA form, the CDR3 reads TGTGCCAGCAGCCGTATCTCGGGTCCCCCAACGGGAGCTTTCTTT.

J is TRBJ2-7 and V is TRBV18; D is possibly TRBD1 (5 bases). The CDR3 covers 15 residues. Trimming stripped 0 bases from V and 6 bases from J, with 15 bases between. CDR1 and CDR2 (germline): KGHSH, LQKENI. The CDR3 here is CASSPPIPIRGEQYF. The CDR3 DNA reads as TGTGCCAGCTCACCACCGATCCCCATAAGGGGCGAGCAGTACTTC. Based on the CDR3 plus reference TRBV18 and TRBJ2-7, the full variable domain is NAGVMQNPRHLVRRRGQEARLRCSPMKGHSHVYWYRQLPEEGLKFMVYLQKENIIDESGMPKERFSAEFPKEGPSILRIQQVVRGDSAAYFCASSPPIPIRGEQYFGPGTRLTVT.

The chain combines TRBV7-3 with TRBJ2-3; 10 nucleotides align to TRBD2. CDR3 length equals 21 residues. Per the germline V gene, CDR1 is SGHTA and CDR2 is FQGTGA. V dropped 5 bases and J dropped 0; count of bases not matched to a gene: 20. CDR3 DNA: TGTGCCAGCAGCCCCCTCGACAGTTTAGTAGCGGGGGGAGCTAGCACAGATACGCAGTATTTT. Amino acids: CASSPLDSLVAGGASTDTQYF.

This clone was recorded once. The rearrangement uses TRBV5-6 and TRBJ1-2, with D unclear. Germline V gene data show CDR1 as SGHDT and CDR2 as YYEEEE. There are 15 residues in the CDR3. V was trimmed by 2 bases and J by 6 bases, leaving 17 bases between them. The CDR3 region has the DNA TGTGCCAGCAGCTTTCTCGGACGGGCGGGTAATGGCTACACCTTC. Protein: CASSFLGRAGNGYTF.

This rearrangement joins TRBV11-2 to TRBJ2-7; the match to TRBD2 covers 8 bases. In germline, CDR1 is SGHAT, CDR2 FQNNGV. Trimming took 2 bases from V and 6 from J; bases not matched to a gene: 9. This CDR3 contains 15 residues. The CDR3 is CASSLNRGSGAEQYF. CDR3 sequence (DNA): TGTGCCAGCAGCTTAAATCGGGGTAGCGGGGCCGAGCAGTACTTC.

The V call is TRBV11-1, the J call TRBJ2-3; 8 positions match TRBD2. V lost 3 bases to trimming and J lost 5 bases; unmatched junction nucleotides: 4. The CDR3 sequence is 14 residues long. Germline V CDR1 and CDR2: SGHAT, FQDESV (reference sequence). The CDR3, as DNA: TGTGCCAGCAGCTTCGCGGGGGGAAAAGATACGCAGTATTTT. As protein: CASSFAGGKDTQYF.

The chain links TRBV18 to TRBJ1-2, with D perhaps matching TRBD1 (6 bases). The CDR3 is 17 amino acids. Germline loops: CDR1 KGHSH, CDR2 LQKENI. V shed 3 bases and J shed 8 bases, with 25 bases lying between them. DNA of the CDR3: TGTGCCAGCTCACCCTTCAATCCAGGGCGGGGGGCTGTCGGCTACACCTTC. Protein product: CASSPFNPGRGAVGYTF.

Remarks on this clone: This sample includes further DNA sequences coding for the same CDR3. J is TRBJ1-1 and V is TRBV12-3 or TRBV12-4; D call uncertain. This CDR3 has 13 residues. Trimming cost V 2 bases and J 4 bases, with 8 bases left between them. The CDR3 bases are TGTGCCAGCAGTTTACGGGAGGGCACTGAAGCTTTCTTT. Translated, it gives CASSLREGTEAFF.

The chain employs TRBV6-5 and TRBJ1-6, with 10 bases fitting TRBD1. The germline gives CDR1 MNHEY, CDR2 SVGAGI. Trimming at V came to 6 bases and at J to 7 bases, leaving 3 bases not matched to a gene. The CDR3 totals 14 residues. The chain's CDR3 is CASSAGQGNSPLHF. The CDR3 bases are TGTGCCAGCAGCGCGGGACAGGGGAATTCACCCCTCCACTTT.

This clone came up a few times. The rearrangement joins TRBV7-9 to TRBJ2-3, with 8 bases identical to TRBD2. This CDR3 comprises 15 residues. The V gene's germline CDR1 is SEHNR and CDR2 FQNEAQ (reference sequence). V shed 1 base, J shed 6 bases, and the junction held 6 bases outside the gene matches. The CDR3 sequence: CASSLGAGANDTQYF. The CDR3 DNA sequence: TGTGCCAGCAGCTTAGGAGCGGGGGCGAATGATACGCAGTATTTT.

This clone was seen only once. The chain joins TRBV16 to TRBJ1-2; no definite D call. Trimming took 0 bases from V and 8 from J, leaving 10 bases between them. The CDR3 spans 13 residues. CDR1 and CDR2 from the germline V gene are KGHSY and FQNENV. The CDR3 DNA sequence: TGTGCCAGCAGCCAATCCCGGTTTGAGGGCTACACCTTC. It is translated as CASSQSRFEGYTF.

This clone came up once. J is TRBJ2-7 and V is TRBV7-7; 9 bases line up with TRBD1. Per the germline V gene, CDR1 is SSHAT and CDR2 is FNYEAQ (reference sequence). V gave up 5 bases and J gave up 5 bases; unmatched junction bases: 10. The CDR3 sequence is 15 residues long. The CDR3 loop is CASSASGTGFHEQYF. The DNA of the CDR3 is TGTGCCAGCAGCGCCTCCGGGACAGGGTTCCACGAGCAGTACTTC.

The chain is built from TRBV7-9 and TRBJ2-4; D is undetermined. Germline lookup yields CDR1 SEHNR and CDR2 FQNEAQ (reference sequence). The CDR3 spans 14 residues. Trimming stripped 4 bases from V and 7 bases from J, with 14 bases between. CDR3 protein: CASSSSGWWNIQYF. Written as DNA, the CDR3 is TGTGCCAGCAGCTCTTCGGGTTGGTGGAACATTCAGTACTTC.

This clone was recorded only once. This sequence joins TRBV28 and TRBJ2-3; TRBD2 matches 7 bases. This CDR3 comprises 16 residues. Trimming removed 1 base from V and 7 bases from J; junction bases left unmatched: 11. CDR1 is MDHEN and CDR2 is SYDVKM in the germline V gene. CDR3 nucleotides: TGTGCCAGCAGTTTATCGGTGGGGGGGATGTTGAATACGCAGTATTTT. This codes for CASSLSVGGMLNTQYF.

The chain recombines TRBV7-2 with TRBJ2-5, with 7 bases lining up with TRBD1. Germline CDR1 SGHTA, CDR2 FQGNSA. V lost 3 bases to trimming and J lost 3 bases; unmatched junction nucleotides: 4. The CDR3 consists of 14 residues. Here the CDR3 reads CASSFGGQEETQYF. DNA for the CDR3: TGTGCCAGCAGCTTTGGAGGACAGGAAGAGACCCAGTACTTC. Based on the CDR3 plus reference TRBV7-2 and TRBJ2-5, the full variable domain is GAGVSQSPSNKVTEKGKDVELRCDPISGHTALYWYRQSLGQGLEFLIYFQGNSAPDKSGLPSDRFSAERTGGSVSTLTIQRTQQEDSAVYLCASSFGGQEETQYFGPGTRLLVL.

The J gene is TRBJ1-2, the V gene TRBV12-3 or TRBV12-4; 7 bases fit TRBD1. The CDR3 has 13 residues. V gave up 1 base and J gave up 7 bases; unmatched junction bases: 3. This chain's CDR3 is CASSLENRGGYTF. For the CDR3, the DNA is TGTGCCAGCAGTTTAGAAAACAGGGGTGGCTACACCTTC.

CDR3 sequence reads: CASTSEGPYEQYF. The CDR3 DNA is TGTGCCAGCACCTCAGAGGGTCCCTACGAGCAGTACTTC. V and J are TRBV28 and TRBJ2-7; weak D call: TRBD2 (5 bases). This CDR3 spans 13 amino acids. Trimming took off 7 bases at V and 2 bases at J, with 12 bases between the two ends. Germline CDR1 and CDR2: MDHEN and SYDVKM.

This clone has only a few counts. The CDR3 sequence is CSASELAGGRYEQYF. In DNA form, the CDR3 reads TGCAGTGCTAGTGAGCTAGCGGGGGGCCGGTACGAGCAGTACTTC. The chain carries TRBV20-1 and TRBJ2-7; TRBD2 aligns across 11 bases. The V segment lost 3 bases and the J segment 4 bases; nucleotides outside the gene matches: 8. This CDR3 contains 15 residues. Germline V gene data show CDR1 as DFQATT and CDR2 as SNEGSKA (reference sequence).

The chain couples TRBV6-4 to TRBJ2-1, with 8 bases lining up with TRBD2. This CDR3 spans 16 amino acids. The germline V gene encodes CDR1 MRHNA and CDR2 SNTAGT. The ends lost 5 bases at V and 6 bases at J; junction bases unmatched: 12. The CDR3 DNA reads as TGTGCCAGCAGTCTCCAGGACGGGGGGGCCGGCAATGAGCAGTTCTTC. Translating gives CASSLQDGGAGNEQFF.

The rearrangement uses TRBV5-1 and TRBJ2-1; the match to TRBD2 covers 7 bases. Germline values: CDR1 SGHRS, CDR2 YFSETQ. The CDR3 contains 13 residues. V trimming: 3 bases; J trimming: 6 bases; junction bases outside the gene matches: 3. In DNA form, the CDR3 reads TGCGCCAGCAGCTCCAGGGAGGGCAATGAGCAGTTCTTC. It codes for CASSSREGNEQFF. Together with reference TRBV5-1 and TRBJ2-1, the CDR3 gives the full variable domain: KAGVTQTPRYLIKTRGQQVTLSCSPISGHRSVSWYQQTPGQGLQFLFEYFSETQRNKGNFPGRFSGRQFSNSRSEMNVSTLELGDSALYLCASSSREGNEQFFGPGTRLTVL.

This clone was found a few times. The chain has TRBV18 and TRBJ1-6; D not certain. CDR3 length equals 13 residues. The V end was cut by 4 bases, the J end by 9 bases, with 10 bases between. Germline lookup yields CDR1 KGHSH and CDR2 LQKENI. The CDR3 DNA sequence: TGTGCCAGCTCACGAGAAAAAGTTTCACCCCTCCACTTT. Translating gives CASSREKVSPLHF.